Presented here are 2 T cell receptor beta chains from one specimen sequenced in a study of CD8+ T cells in alopecia areata. Following RNA extraction, reverse transcription yielded cDNA that acted as the sequencing template. Generated by immunoSEQ multiplex PCR, the TCRdb table keeps only in-frame clones and is missing some. This sample has 98,000 or so clones, with 50% to 75% found just once. Specified treatment: oral pan-JAK inhibitor, 5-10 mg twice daily. Sequenced here: CD8+ T cells sorted from blood, sampled at week 4, from a patient treated with tofacitinib. These receptors came from a human donor with alopecia areata.

The J gene is TRBJ2-7, the V gene TRBV7-9; no definite D call. Germline values: CDR1 SEHNR, CDR2 FQNEAQ (reference sequence). V was pared by 5 bases and J by 6 bases, with 11 bases between. CDR3 length: 12 residues. CDR3 nucleotide sequence: TGTGCCAGCAGCCTCCGCCTCTTCGAGCAGTACTTC. Amino acids: CASSLRLFEQYF. Full variable domain (outside the CDR3, taken from reference TRBV7-9 and TRBJ2-7): DTGVSQNPRHKITKRGQNVTFRCDPISEHNRLYWYRQTLGQGPEFLTYFQNEAQLEKSRLLSDRFSAERPKGSFSTLEIQRTEQGDSAMYLCASSLRLFEQYFGPGTRLTVT.

CDR3: CASSEDRSTDTQYF. The DNA of the CDR3 is TGTGCCAGCAGTGAGGACAGGAGCACAGATACGCAGTATTTT. The chain couples TRBV2 to TRBJ2-3, with TRBD1 matching over 7 bases. The CDR3 extends over 14 amino acids. V lost 3 bases, J lost 0 bases, and 0 bases stayed unmatched. Looked up from germline, CDR1 is SNHLY and CDR2 is FYNNEI.